This is a list of T cell receptor beta chains from one sample in a study of shared clonotypes between healthy human individuals. TCRdb's copy holds only in-frame clones and misses some; the assay was immunoSEQ multiplex PCR. The sample contains 330,000 or so clones, under 80% of which appear only once. The sequencing input was memory CD4+ T cells sorted from blood. The receptors originated from a man aged 30 to 45 in good health. CDR3s include the opening cysteine and the closing phenylalanine or tryptophan. The order of the fields is V gene, clone size, D gene, CDR3 length, J gene, CDR3 protein, CDR3 DNA. The D gene is left open where the match is weak. The size entry is marked missing in some rows and otherwise reads once, few, many or a size class.

v_call: TRBV6-5
clone_size: .
d_call: .
cdr3_length: 14
j_call: TRBJ2-3
cdr3_aa: CASSYNGPTDTQYF
cdr3_nt: TGTGCCAGCAGTTACAACGGCCCCACAGATACGCAGTATTTT

v_call: TRBV9
clone_size: .
d_call: .
cdr3_length: 16
j_call: TRBJ1-4
cdr3_aa: CASSPRPQGGREKLFF
cdr3_nt: TGTGCCAGCAGCCCTCGACCACAGGGCGGGCGTGAAAAACTGTTTTTT

v_call: TRBV7-9
clone_size: .
d_call: .
cdr3_length: 18
j_call: TRBJ2-1
cdr3_aa: CASSSDSGIVYPSGEQFF
cdr3_nt: TGTGCCAGCAGCTCGGATTCAGGGATTGTCTACCCGTCGGGGGAGCAGTTCTTC

v_call: TRBV11-1
clone_size: .
d_call: .
cdr3_length: 15
j_call: TRBJ2-7
cdr3_aa: CASSLNGGGSYEQYF
cdr3_nt: TGTGCCAGCAGCTTAAATGGAGGGGGTTCCTACGAGCAGTACTTC

v_call: TRBV7-2
clone_size: once
d_call: TRBD2
cdr3_length: 15
j_call: TRBJ2-7
cdr3_aa: CASSLAGGPLLEQYF
cdr3_nt: TGTGCCAGCAGCTTAGCGGGAGGGCCTCTCCTCGAGCAGTACTTC

v_call: TRBV7-6
clone_size: many
d_call: .
cdr3_length: 17
j_call: TRBJ2-1
cdr3_aa: CASSRLMVGVLYNEQFF
cdr3_nt: TGTGCCAGCAGCCGACTAATGGTGGGGGTCCTCTACAATGAGCAGTTCTTC

v_call: TRBV27
clone_size: .
d_call: TRBD1
cdr3_length: 14
j_call: TRBJ1-5
cdr3_aa: CASSLGQGNQPQHF
cdr3_nt: TGTGCCAGCAGTTTGGGACAGGGGAATCAGCCCCAGCATTTT

v_call: TRBV19
clone_size: .
d_call: TRBD1
cdr3_length: 11
j_call: TRBJ1-1
cdr3_aa: CATIQGAEAFF
cdr3_nt: TGTGCCACAATACAGGGGGCTGAAGCTTTCTTT

v_call: TRBV5-8
clone_size: few
d_call: .
cdr3_length: 16
j_call: TRBJ1-2
cdr3_aa: CASSLGGPNFNYGYTF
cdr3_nt: TGTGCCAGCAGCTTGGGGGGTCCGAACTTTAACTATGGCTACACCTTC

v_call: TRBV2
clone_size: .
d_call: .
cdr3_length: 12
j_call: TRBJ1-2
cdr3_aa: CASIGGMRGYTF
cdr3_nt: TGTGCCAGCATAGGGGGAATGCGGGGCTACACCTTC

v_call: TRBV29-1
clone_size: .
d_call: .
cdr3_length: 14
j_call: TRBJ2-2
cdr3_aa: CSVKTGANTGELFF
cdr3_nt: TGCAGCGTTAAGACAGGCGCGAACACCGGGGAGCTGTTTTTT

v_call: TRBV7-8
clone_size: .
d_call: .
cdr3_length: 15
j_call: TRBJ2-7
cdr3_aa: CASSDIGQTHYEQYF
cdr3_nt: TGTGCCAGCAGCGACATAGGGCAGACCCACTACGAGCAGTACTTC

v_call: TRBV5-1
clone_size: .
d_call: .
cdr3_length: 13
j_call: TRBJ2-3
cdr3_aa: CASSVDATDTQYF
cdr3_nt: TGCGCCAGCAGCGTCGACGCCACAGATACGCAGTATTTT

v_call: TRBV29-1
clone_size: few
d_call: .
cdr3_length: 11
j_call: TRBJ1-2
cdr3_aa: CSVADGRGYTF
cdr3_nt: TGCAGCGTTGCGGATGGCAGAGGCTACACCTTC

v_call: TRBV5-1
clone_size: .
d_call: TRBD1
cdr3_length: 12
j_call: TRBJ1-1
cdr3_aa: CASSLGTGSAFF
cdr3_nt: TGTGCCAGCAGCTTGGGGACAGGGAGTGCTTTCTTT

v_call: TRBV10-3
clone_size: .
d_call: TRBD2
cdr3_length: 15
j_call: TRBJ2-7
cdr3_aa: CAISELAGVSYEQYF
cdr3_nt: TGTGCCATCAGTGAACTAGCGGGAGTTTCGTACGAGCAGTACTTC

v_call: TRBV7-2
clone_size: .
d_call: TRBD2
cdr3_length: 14
j_call: TRBJ2-3
cdr3_aa: CASSPGGRSDTQYF
cdr3_nt: TGTGCCAGCAGCCCGGGGGGAAGGTCAGATACGCAGTATTTT

v_call: TRBV9
clone_size: .
d_call: TRBD2
cdr3_length: 15
j_call: TRBJ2-1
cdr3_aa: CASSVGPRTSSEQFF
cdr3_nt: TGTGCCAGCAGCGTAGGACCCCGGACTAGCAGTGAGCAGTTCTTC

v_call: TRBV29-1
clone_size: .
d_call: TRBD1
cdr3_length: 16
j_call: TRBJ2-7
cdr3_aa: CSVNGQGGSGVYEQYF
cdr3_nt: TGCAGCGTTAACGGACAGGGGGGGAGCGGGGTCTACGAGCAGTACTTC

v_call: TRBV9
clone_size: .
d_call: .
cdr3_length: 14
j_call: TRBJ2-7
cdr3_aa: CASSVGVDTYEQYF
cdr3_nt: TGTGCCAGCAGCGTAGGGGTGGATACCTACGAGCAGTACTTC

v_call: TRBV7-9
clone_size: .
d_call: TRBD2
cdr3_length: 15
j_call: TRBJ2-7
cdr3_aa: CASSHDTSGRSQQYF
cdr3_nt: TGTGCCAGCAGCCACGACACTAGCGGGAGGTCGCAGCAGTACTTC

v_call: TRBV2
clone_size: .
d_call: .
cdr3_length: 11
j_call: TRBJ1-5
cdr3_aa: CASSAHQPQHF
cdr3_nt: TGTGCCAGCAGTGCCCATCAGCCCCAGCATTTT

v_call: TRBV7-8
clone_size: few
d_call: .
cdr3_length: 15
j_call: TRBJ2-4
cdr3_aa: CASSLAPQTKNIQYF
cdr3_nt: TGTGCCAGCAGCTTAGCCCCCCAAACCAAAAACATTCAGTACTTC

v_call: TRBV7-2
clone_size: .
d_call: TRBD2
cdr3_length: 16
j_call: TRBJ2-3
cdr3_aa: CASSSGLAGVRDTQYF
cdr3_nt: TGTGCCAGCAGCTCCGGACTAGCGGGAGTGAGAGATACGCAGTATTTT

v_call: TRBV5-4
clone_size: .
d_call: .
cdr3_length: 13
j_call: TRBJ2-7
cdr3_aa: CASSGGPLYEQYF
cdr3_nt: TGTGCCAGCAGCGGAGGACCCCTCTACGAGCAGTACTTC

v_call: TRBV6-5
clone_size: .
d_call: TRBD2
cdr3_length: 15
j_call: TRBJ2-1
cdr3_aa: CASSGFLAGRNEQFF
cdr3_nt: TGTGCCAGCAGTGGGTTTTTAGCGGGACGCAATGAGCAGTTCTTC

v_call: TRBV5-4
clone_size: .
d_call: .
cdr3_length: 12
j_call: TRBJ1-5
cdr3_aa: CASSLDTQPQHF
cdr3_nt: TGTGCCAGCAGCTTGGACACTCAGCCCCAGCATTTT

v_call: TRBV9
clone_size: .
d_call: TRBD2
cdr3_length: 15
j_call: TRBJ2-7
cdr3_aa: CASSVSAREDYEQYF
cdr3_nt: TGTGCCAGCAGCGTATCTGCGCGGGAGGATTACGAGCAGTACTTC

v_call: TRBV19
clone_size: once
d_call: .
cdr3_length: 14
j_call: TRBJ2-2
cdr3_aa: CASTTGVFAGELFF
cdr3_nt: TGTGCCAGTACCACGGGAGTTTTCGCCGGGGAGCTGTTTTTT

v_call: TRBV5-1
clone_size: .
d_call: .
cdr3_length: 15
j_call: TRBJ2-7
cdr3_aa: CASSLNPISTYEQYF
cdr3_nt: TGCGCCAGCAGCTTGAACCCCATATCTACCTACGAGCAGTACTTC

v_call: TRBV18
clone_size: .
d_call: .
cdr3_length: 13
j_call: TRBJ2-3
cdr3_aa: CASSPGSTDTQYF
cdr3_nt: TGTGCCAGCTCTCCGGGGAGCACAGATACGCAGTATTTT